This TCR beta chain is drawn from a study of T cells in Graves' hyperthyroidism and ophthalmopathy. TCR beta CDR3 sequences were amplified from RNA transcripts. First-round RT-PCR with HTBI primers amplified the TCR CDR3 region. MiXCR was run by TCRdb on the multiplex PCR reads, yielding one entry per CDR3 protein. Of approximately 610,000 distinct CDR3 sequences listed, roughly 14% were seen once; the top ten hold approximately 4.3%. CDR3 length: 14 residues. The germline gives CDR1 ENHRY, CDR2 SYGVKD. The V segment lost 8 bases and the J segment 0 bases; nucleotides outside the gene matches: 7. This clonotype has ten or more counts.

V and J are TRBV10-3 and TRBJ2-7; 7 bases are shared with TRBD2. The sequence was obtained from a woman between 35 and 50 years old with Graves' ophthalmopathy. The sample consisted of blood. The CDR3, as DNA: TGTGCCATCCTTGGGCGGGGGAGCTCCTACGAGCAGTACTTC. Translating gives CAILGRGSSYEQYF.